This TCR beta chain originates from a study of CD8+CD57+ T cells in acquired aplastic anemia. The study's findings and limits: Sharing between patients and controls was observed for around 30 CD8+ CDR3 sequences.

Patients who underwent sequencing had shown CD8+CD57+ cell expansion by flow cytometry. The patients, all of them, had severe acquired aplastic anemia. Trimming shortened V by 5 bases and J by 3 bases, and 14 bases separated the two germline ends. This CDR3 has 15 amino acids. Germline assignment: CDR1 SGHTA and CDR2 FQGNSA. Genomic DNA constituted the template upon which TCR beta VDJ and CDR3 profiling was performed. TCRdb fed the reads into MiXCR, producing one record per CDR3 protein. The table has roughly 290,000 distinct CDR3 sequences, roughly 53% seen once. A note on this clonotype: Its specificity is unknown.

The receptor was isolated from a human donor with aplastic anemia. The sequencing input was sorted CD4+, CD8+, or CD8+CD57+ T cells (not recorded which) from PBMCs. The V gene is TRBV7-2, the J gene TRBJ1-3, with a tentative D call TRBD1 (6 bases). The CDR3 here is CASSRQVGSGNTIYF. CDR3 DNA sequence: TGTGCCAGCAGCCGACAGGTGGGGAGTGGAAACACCATATATTTT.